This entry lists 25 T cell receptor beta chains sequenced from one sample in a study of OX40 agonist ivuxolimab in advanced cancers. TCRdb's copy holds only in-frame clones and misses some; the assay was immunoSEQ multiplex PCR. The data show tens of thousands of clones, 88% seen once. The sequencing used CD4+ or CD8+ T cells sorted from blood, collected in a trial of the OX40 agonist ivuxolimab. The receptors derive from an adult with an advanced solid tumor such as melanoma, head and neck, liver or kidney cancer.

The chain carries TRBV6-1 and TRBJ1-1; D not certain. V was clipped by 8 bases and J by 8 bases, with 9 bases between them. Germline V gene data show CDR1 as MNHNS and CDR2 as SASEGT. The CDR3 contains 10 residues. DNA for the CDR3: TGTGCCAGCCAGTCCCGGGAAGCTTTCTTT. This gives the protein CASQSREAFF.

This rearrangement joins TRBV11-3 to TRBJ1-2; D ambiguous. Germline assignment: CDR1 SGHNT and CDR2 YENEEA. This CDR3 region has 13 residues. Deletions cut 0 bases from V and 4 bases from J, with 6 bases between. The CDR3 region is CASSLDPGYGYTF. The CDR3 DNA reads as TGTGCCAGCAGCTTAGATCCGGGCTATGGCTACACCTTC.

The chain has TRBV15 and TRBJ2-7; no clear D gene. This CDR3 comprises 12 residues. The V gene's germline CDR1 is LNHNV and CDR2 YYDKDF (reference sequence). Trimming took off 3 bases at V and 6 bases at J, with 9 bases between the two ends. CDR3 in amino acids: CATSSSLGEQYF. The CDR3 nucleotides read TGTGCCACCAGCAGCTCCCTAGGCGAGCAGTACTTC.

This clone was counted between two and nine times. The chain combines TRBV6-5 with TRBJ1-2; D may be TRBD1 (6 bases). The germline V and J ends were trimmed by 6 bases and 5 bases, with 13 bases remaining between them. Germline V lookup: CDR1 MNHEY, CDR2 SVGAGI. The CDR3 runs 13 residues. CDR3 coding DNA: TGTGCCAGCAGAGCCGCTGGACAGTATGGCTACACCTTC. The encoded protein is CASRAAGQYGYTF.

The chain employs TRBV5-1 and TRBJ1-2; 7 positions match TRBD1. V shed 4 bases and J 1 base; nucleotides not matched to a gene: 10. CDR1 and CDR2 (germline): SGHRS, YFSETQ. This CDR3 region has 16 residues. The CDR3 reads CASSHGTASGNYGYTF. CDR3 coding DNA: TGCGCCAGCAGCCACGGGACAGCGAGTGGTAACTATGGCTACACCTTC.

The chain is built from TRBV11-3 and TRBJ2-3; 12 bases fit TRBD2. Germline trimming cut 1 base from V and 6 bases from J; bases unmatched to any gene: 5. The CDR3 totals 16 residues. Germline CDR1 SGHNT, CDR2 YENEEA. CDR3 loop: CASSLGLAGGSDTQYF. The CDR3 DNA reads as TGTGCCAGCAGCTTAGGCCTAGCGGGAGGGTCGGATACGCAGTATTTT.

The chain couples TRBV6-1 to TRBJ1-5; D remains unclear. This CDR3 is built from 15 residues. Germline V gene sequence: CDR1 MNHNS, CDR2 SASEGT. V was clipped by 2 bases and J by 0 bases, with 8 bases between them. The CDR3 loop reads CASSESGVSNQPQHF. The CDR3 bases are TGTGCCAGCAGTGAATCAGGAGTTAGCAATCAGCCCCAGCATTTT.

The V gene is TRBV18, the J gene TRBJ2-1; unclear D gene. The CDR3 runs to 13 residues. Germline CDR1 reads KGHSH; CDR2 reads LQKENI. The V and J ends lost 1 base and 8 bases respectively, with 9 bases between them. This CDR3 reads CASSPHSHDEQFF. The CDR3 nucleotides read TGTGCCAGCTCACCACATTCTCATGATGAGCAGTTCTTC.

The chain combines TRBV7-6 with TRBJ2-1, with D unresolved. Germline CDR1 is SGHVS and CDR2 is FNYEAQ. The V end was cut by 1 base, the J end by 3 bases, with 7 bases between. The length of the CDR3 is 14 residues. This CDR3 reads CASSLGPDYNEQFF. DNA for the CDR3: TGTGCCAGCAGCTTAGGTCCAGACTACAATGAGCAGTTCTTC.

This clone was seen once. This chain links TRBV4-2 with TRBJ1-3, with 7 bases identical to TRBD1. Looked up from germline, CDR1 is LGHNA and CDR2 is YNFKEQ. Germline trimming cut 4 bases from V and 0 bases from J; bases unmatched to any gene: 18. The CDR3 contains 20 residues. This CDR3 reads CASSPQGGRFRGISGNTIYF. CDR3 nucleotides: TGTGCCAGCAGCCCCCAGGGGGGCAGATTCCGGGGAATCTCTGGAAACACCATATATTTT.

The chain carries TRBV28 and TRBJ1-3; unclear D gene. This CDR3 has 14 amino acids. The germline V gene encodes CDR1 MDHEN and CDR2 SYDVKM. The V gene lost 5 bases and the J gene lost 0 bases, with 8 bases spanning the gap. In DNA form, the CDR3 reads TGTGCCAGCAGTCTTGTCCACTCTGGAAACACCATATATTTT. Protein sequence: CASSLVHSGNTIYF.

This clone appeared once. The V gene is TRBV11-2, the J gene TRBJ2-1; D gene unclear. The CDR3 loop spans 15 amino acids. The V gene's germline CDR1 is SGHAT and CDR2 FQNNGV. V was cut by 1 base and J by 2 bases, with 9 bases left in between. The CDR3 region is CASSLGPEPYNEQFF. The DNA of the CDR3 is TGTGCCAGCAGCTTAGGTCCAGAACCCTACAATGAGCAGTTCTTC.

V usage is TRBV18 and J usage is TRBJ1-2, with TRBD1 matching over 10 bases. In germline, CDR1 is KGHSH, CDR2 LQKENI. V lost 4 bases to trimming and J lost 7 bases; unmatched junction nucleotides: 3. The CDR3 length is 13 residues. This CDR3 is CASSRTGGRGYTF. CDR3 coding DNA: TGTGCCAGCTCACGGACAGGGGGACGTGGCTACACCTTC.

The gene calls are TRBV7-9 and TRBJ2-5, with 9 bases lining up with TRBD2. The CDR3 extends over 17 amino acids. CDR1 is SEHNR, CDR2 FQNEAQ, per germline (reference sequence). Trimming at V came to 5 bases and at J to 2 bases, leaving 12 bases not matched to a gene. The CDR3 nucleotides read TGTGCCAGCAGCAGAGGGGAGGTAGCGGGAGATCAAGAGACCCAGTACTTC. This encodes CASSRGEVAGDQETQYF. Together with reference TRBV7-9 and TRBJ2-5, the CDR3 gives the full variable domain: DTGVSQNPRHKITKRGQNVTFRCDPISEHNRLYWYRQTLGQGPEFLTYFQNEAQLEKSRLLSDRFSAERPKGSFSTLEIQRTEQGDSAMYLCASSRGEVAGDQETQYFGPGTRLLVL.

The CDR3 spells CASSLARANVLTF. In nucleotides, the CDR3 is TGTGCCAGCAGCTTAGCAAGGGCCAACGTCCTGACTTTC. This chain joins TRBV7-9 and TRBJ2-6; D not certain. The germline gives CDR1 SEHNR, CDR2 FQNEAQ (reference sequence). The CDR3 totals 13 residues. The V and J ends lost 0 bases and 5 bases respectively, with 2 bases between them.

V and J are TRBV5-1 and TRBJ2-2, with D perhaps matching TRBD1 (6 bases). V was pared by 0 bases and J by 9 bases, with 12 bases between. The CDR3 consists of 14 residues. Germline assignment: CDR1 SGHRS and CDR2 YFSETQ. The CDR3 DNA is TGCGCCAGCAGCTTGGACAGGGCCCTCCGGGAGCTGTTTTTT. This sequence encodes CASSLDRALRELFF. Full variable domain (missing parts from reference TRBV5-1 and TRBJ2-2): KAGVTQTPRYLIKTRGQQVTLSCSPISGHRSVSWYQQTPGQGLQFLFEYFSETQRNKGNFPGRFSGRQFSNSRSEMNVSTLELGDSALYLCASSLDRALRELFFGEGSRLTVL.

This sequence joins TRBV7-6 and TRBJ2-5; D possibly corresponds to TRBD1 (7 bases). V was trimmed by 1 base and J by 6 bases, leaving 12 bases between them. The CDR3 contains 14 residues. Looked up from germline, CDR1 is SGHVS and CDR2 is FNYEAQ. The CDR3 DNA is TGTGCCAGCAGCTTAGAGGAGGGGGCCAAGACCCAGTACTTC. Its protein product is CASSLEEGAKTQYF.

This sequence joins TRBV18 and TRBJ1-6, with D possibly matching TRBD1 (6 bases). The CDR3 runs 16 residues. The germline gives CDR1 KGHSH, CDR2 LQKENI. V was cut by 3 bases and J by 7 bases, with 16 bases left in between. The CDR3 sequence: CASSPLPDSENSPLHF. The DNA of the CDR3 is TGTGCCAGCTCACCCCTCCCGGACAGCGAAAATTCACCCCTCCACTTT.

The rearrangement uses TRBV6-1 and TRBJ1-3; D gene unclear. The CDR3 has 16 amino acids. V was shortened by 4 bases and J by 4 bases, with 17 bases between the two germline ends. Germline CDR1 MNHNS, CDR2 SASEGT. For the CDR3, the DNA is TGTGCCAGCAGTGGACAATTCGGAATGCCGGGAAACACCATATATTTT. Amino acid sequence: CASSGQFGMPGNTIYF.

The chain couples TRBV18 to TRBJ2-3; no clear D. V lost 3 bases and J lost 3, with 10 bases in between. Germline CDR1 reads KGHSH; CDR2 reads LQKENI. This CDR3 region has 14 residues. The CDR3: CASSPLGLTDTQYF. CDR3 sequence (DNA): TGTGCCAGCTCACCTTTAGGATTGACAGATACGCAGTATTTT.

This clone has only a few counts. The rearrangement uses TRBV29-1 and TRBJ1-1; 8 positions match TRBD1. V lost 8 bases and J lost 7; bases outside the gene matches: 15. The CDR3 sequence is 14 residues long. The germline V gene has CDR1 SQVTM and CDR2 ANQGSEA. In DNA form, the CDR3 reads TGCAGCCTCCTAAGGACAGGGAATTCGAATGAAGCTTTCTTT. Amino acid sequence: CSLLRTGNSNEAFF.

This chain connects TRBV7-9 to TRBJ2-2; weak D call: TRBD2 (6 bases). Germline V gene sequence: CDR1 SEHNR, CDR2 FQNEAQ (reference sequence). V was clipped by 1 base and J by 2 bases, with 11 bases between them. This CDR3 comprises 16 residues. The CDR3 nucleotides are TGTGCCAGCAGCTTAGGCCAGGGACTCAACACCGGGGAGCTGTTTTTT. Protein: CASSLGQGLNTGELFF.

The chain links TRBV6-6 to TRBJ1-4; D call uncertain. Trimming stripped 7 bases from V and 2 bases from J, with 14 bases between. The CDR3 is 15 residues long. Germline V gene data show CDR1 as MNHNY and CDR2 as SVGAGI (reference sequence). The CDR3 coding sequence is TGTGCCAGCATTCCGACAAGCCTCACTAATGAAAAACTGTTTTTT. Protein: CASIPTSLTNEKLFF.

V and J are TRBV11-3 and TRBJ1-3; 7 bases match TRBD1. Germline values: CDR1 SGHNT, CDR2 YENEEA. There are 14 residues in the CDR3. The V segment lost 1 base and the J segment 8 bases; nucleotides outside the gene matches: 5. The DNA of the CDR3 is TGTGCCAGCAGCTTAGGACAGGGATCGGACACCATATATTTT. Translation: CASSLGQGSDTIYF.

The chain combines TRBV7-9 with TRBJ1-1, with 10 bases matching TRBD1. With 5 bases clipped from V and 0 bases from J, the junction kept 6 bases outside the gene matches. Per germline, CDR1 SEHNR and CDR2 FQNEAQ (reference sequence). The CDR3 is 16 residues long. The CDR3 reads CASSTRQGALNTEAFF. The CDR3 coding sequence is TGTGCCAGCAGCACCCGACAGGGGGCTTTGAACACTGAAGCTTTCTTT. Full variable domain (outside the CDR3, taken from reference TRBV7-9 and TRBJ1-1): DTGVSQNPRHKITKRGQNVTFRCDPISEHNRLYWYRQTLGQGPEFLTYFQNEAQLEKSRLLSDRFSAERPKGSFSTLEIQRTEQGDSAMYLCASSTRQGALNTEAFFGQGTRLTVV.